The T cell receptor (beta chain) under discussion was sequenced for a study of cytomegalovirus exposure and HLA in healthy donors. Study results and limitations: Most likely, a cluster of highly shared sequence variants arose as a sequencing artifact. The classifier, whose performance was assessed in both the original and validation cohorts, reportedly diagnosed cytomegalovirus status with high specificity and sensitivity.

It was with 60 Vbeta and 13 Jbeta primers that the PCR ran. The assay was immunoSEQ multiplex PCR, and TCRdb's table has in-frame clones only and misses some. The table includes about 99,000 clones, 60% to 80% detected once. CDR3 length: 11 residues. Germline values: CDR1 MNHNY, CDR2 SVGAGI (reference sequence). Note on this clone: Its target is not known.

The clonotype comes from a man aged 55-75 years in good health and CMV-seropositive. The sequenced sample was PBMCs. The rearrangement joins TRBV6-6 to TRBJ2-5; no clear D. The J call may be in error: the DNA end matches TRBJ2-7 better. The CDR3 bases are TGTGCCAGCAGCCCCTCCTACGAGCAGTACTTC. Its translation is CASSPSYEQYF.